The 25 T cell receptor beta chains below all came from one sample that was sequenced in a study of regulatory T cells in long-lasting Graves disease. Regarding time point: persistent/refractory GD, antithyroid drugs over 5 years with positive TRAb. RNA extracted from PBMCs served as the sequencing template. Arm-PCR of CDR3 regions and iRepertoire HTBI primers were the basis on which TCR beta libraries were built. One entry per CDR3 protein results from TCRdb running MiXCR on the multiplex PCR reads. The table lists approximately 440,000 distinct CDR3 sequences, around 22% of them singletons. The sequences come from peripheral blood mononuclear cells (PBMCs), collected when the disease was refractory, from a patient treated with antithyroid drugs. These TCRs come from a female donor with Graves disease.

In its sample, this clonotype was seen once. The chain uses TRBV5-1 and TRBJ2-1, with 7 bases lining up with TRBD2. V shed 0 bases and J 8 bases; nucleotides not matched to a gene: 17. The germline gives CDR1 SGHRS, CDR2 YFSETQ. CDR3 length equals 18 residues. The CDR3, as DNA: TGCGCCAGCAGCTTGGATACGCCTGACCCCGGGGGGTGGGATGAGCAGTTCTTC. Residues: CASSLDTPDPGGWDEQFF.

This clonotype was found many times. This sequence joins TRBV28 and TRBJ2-7; 11 nucleotides match TRBD2. V gave up 5 bases and J gave up 5 bases; unmatched junction bases: 17. The CDR3 covers 18 residues. Germline V lookup: CDR1 MDHEN, CDR2 SYDVKM. Written as DNA, the CDR3 is TGTGCCAGCAGTCCCCCGGGACTAGCGGACCATTTGGGGCACGAGCAGTACTTC. Residues: CASSPPGLADHLGHEQYF.

The chain carries TRBV27 and TRBJ2-7, with TRBD1 matching over 7 bases. CDR1 MNHEY and CDR2 SMNVEV come from the germline V gene (reference sequence). V shed 5 bases, J shed 0 bases, and the junction held 7 bases outside the gene matches. This CDR3 comprises 15 residues. DNA for the CDR3: TGTGCCAGCAGTCCTCGACAGGGACCCTCCTACGAGCAGTACTTC. It yields the protein CASSPRQGPSYEQYF.

There are many counts of this clonotype. The V gene is TRBV2, the J gene TRBJ1-2; no clear D. Germline loops: CDR1 SNHLY, CDR2 FYNNEI. The length of the CDR3 is 12 residues. The V and J ends lost 7 bases and 4 bases respectively, with 10 bases between them. CDR3 bases: TGTGCCAGCATTCCGGGGTCCTATGGCTACACCTTC. This gives the protein CASIPGSYGYTF.

This clonotype was found once. The V gene is TRBV20-1, the J gene TRBJ2-4; D tentatively reads TRBD1 or TRBD2 (5 bases each). The CDR3 is 14 amino acids. Trimming took 5 bases from V and 3 from J, leaving 14 bases between them. Germline CDR1 DFQATT, CDR2 SNEGSKA (reference sequence). CDR3 sequence: CSAFDSAGKNIQYF. Here the CDR3 DNA reads TGCAGTGCTTTTGACAGTGCGGGCAAAAACATTCAGTACTTC.

This clonotype was observed at least ten times. The chain couples TRBV12-3 or TRBV12-4 to TRBJ2-7, with D possibly called TRBD1 or TRBD2 (5 bases each). The CDR3 sequence is 15 residues long. V lost 4 bases and J lost 2, with 15 bases in between. The DNA of the CDR3 is TGTGCCAGCAGTTCCCTCCGGGACCCCCCCTACGAGCAGTACTTC. Residues: CASSSLRDPPYEQYF.

Points on this clonotype: A much larger clonotype is one base distant, so this may be a read error. J is TRBJ1-5 and V is TRBV6-1; TRBD1 might be the D (6 bases). CDR1 and CDR2 from the germline V gene are MNHNS and SASEGT. The CDR3 runs to 16 residues. Trimming removed 7 bases at V and 3 bases at J, with 19 bases between. CDR3 protein: CASIGHSRGNNQPQHF. DNA for the CDR3: TGTGCCAGCATCGGCCATAGCAGGGGCAACAATCAGCCCCAGCATTTT.

This clonotype came up many times. The chain has TRBV7-2 and TRBJ2-7; D is unresolved. The V and J ends lost 5 bases and 2 bases respectively, with 4 bases between them. CDR1 SGHTA and CDR2 FQGNSA come from the germline V gene. The CDR3 loop spans 11 amino acids. CDR3 sequence: CASSGAYEQYF. The CDR3 bases are TGTGCCAGCAGCGGGGCCTACGAGCAGTACTTC.

The chain couples TRBV9 to TRBJ2-5, with D perhaps being TRBD1 or TRBD2 (7 bases each). This CDR3 has 16 amino acids. V was trimmed by 3 bases and J by 7 bases, leaving 22 bases between them. The germline CDR1 and CDR2 sequences are SGDLS and YYNGEE. The CDR3 coding sequence is TGTGCCAGCAGCGAGGGGGCGGGAGCTGGGGGTAGGACCCAGTACTTC. It yields the protein CASSEGAGAGGRTQYF.

This clonotype has just a few counts. The V call is TRBV14, the J call TRBJ2-2; D perhaps matches TRBD2 (6 bases). The CDR3 sequence is 14 residues long. CDR1 is SGHDN and CDR2 is FVKESK in the germline V gene. The germline V and J ends were trimmed by 3 bases and 2 bases, with 7 bases remaining between them. The CDR3 loop is CASSQGLNTGELFF. CDR3 bases: TGTGCCAGCAGCCAGGGACTTAACACCGGGGAGCTGTTTTTT. Supplemented by reference TRBV14 and TRBJ2-2, the full variable domain reads EAGVTQFPSHSVIEKGQTVTLRCDPISGHDNLYWYRRVMGKEIKFLLHFVKESKQDESGMPNNRFLAERTGGTYSTLKVQPAELEDSGVYFCASSQGLNTGELFFGEGSRLTVL.

This clonotype was recorded many times. The chain joins TRBV7-8 to TRBJ1-5; possibly TRBD1 for D (5 bases). This CDR3 has 14 residues. Trimming cost V 5 bases and J 3 bases, with 11 bases left between them. Germline V gene lookup returns CDR1 SGHVS and CDR2 FQNEAQ. The CDR3 sequence: CASSLDSTNQPQHF. CDR3 nucleotide sequence: TGTGCCAGCAGCCTCGACAGTACCAATCAGCCCCAGCATTTT.

The chain recombines TRBV11-1 with TRBJ2-7; the match to TRBD2 covers 9 bases. The CDR3 is 17 amino acids. V lost 4 bases, J lost 2 bases, and 12 bases stayed unmatched. CDR1 and CDR2 from the germline V gene are SGHAT and FQDESV (reference sequence). The CDR3 nucleotides are TGTGCCAGCAGCTCCGTAGCGGGGGATCCCCTAACCTACGAGCAGTACTTC. It yields the protein CASSSVAGDPLTYEQYF.

The V gene is TRBV5-4, the J gene TRBJ1-3; TRBD1 aligns across 9 bases. V gave up 0 bases and J gave up 4 bases; unmatched junction bases: 8. The CDR3 totals 17 residues. Looked up from germline, CDR1 is SGHNT and CDR2 is YYREEE (reference sequence). CDR3 nucleotides: TGTGCCAGCAGCTTGGACGGACAGGGGCCATTGGGAAACACCATATATTTT. Amino acid sequence: CASSLDGQGPLGNTIYF.

In this sample, this clonotype turned up a few times. This chain uses TRBV20-1 with TRBJ2-1; 16 bases line up with TRBD2. The germline CDR1 and CDR2 sequences are DFQATT and SNEGSKA (reference sequence). The length of the CDR3 is 15 residues. The junction had 6 bases not matched to a gene; V was cut back by 5 bases and J by 8 bases. The CDR3 here is CSAQGLAGGPYEQFF. The CDR3 DNA sequence: TGCAGTGCTCAGGGACTAGCGGGAGGGCCCTATGAGCAGTTCTTC.

In this sample, this clonotype turned up many times. The rearrangement joins TRBV2 to TRBJ2-7, with 14 bases that match TRBD2. The CDR3 runs 16 residues. Per the germline V gene, CDR1 is SNHLY and CDR2 is FYNNEI. The J segment lost 4 bases and the V segment lost 3 bases, leaving 5 bases of the junction unmatched. In nucleotides, the CDR3 is TGTGCCAGCAGTGAGGGACTAGCGGGAGAGTTGTACGAGCAGTACTTC. Translating gives CASSEGLAGELYEQYF.

This chain connects TRBV3-1 to TRBJ2-7; TRBD2 matches 13 bases. Trimming at V came to 0 bases and at J to 6 bases, leaving 11 bases not matched to a gene. The CDR3 runs 18 residues. CDR1 is LGHDT and CDR2 is YNNKEL in the germline V gene (reference sequence). Here the CDR3 reads CASSQDSHGTSGIVEQYF. The CDR3 DNA reads TGTGCCAGCAGCCAAGACAGCCATGGGACTAGCGGGATTGTCGAGCAGTACTTC.

This clonotype was seen a handful of times. The rearrangement joins TRBV10-3 to TRBJ1-2; TRBD1 matches 7 bases. The CDR3 sequence is 15 residues long. From germline, CDR1 is ENHRY and CDR2 SYGVKD. V lost 0 bases and J lost 6; bases outside the gene matches: 7. CDR3 sequence (DNA): TGTGCCATCAGTGAGTCAGGAGGGGGCAGTGATGGCTACACCTTC. It encodes CAISESGGGSDGYTF.

This clonotype was observed a handful of times. The chain couples TRBV6-1 to TRBJ2-2; the D is unclear. The CDR3 has 12 amino acids. CDR1 and CDR2 (germline): MNHNS, SASEGT. V dropped 10 bases and J dropped 6 bases, with 12 bases sitting between them. The DNA for the CDR3 is TGTGCCACGTCCCGGTCCTCCGGGGAGCTGTTTTTT. This codes for CATSRSSGELFF.

This clonotype has ten or more counts. The V gene is TRBV27, the J gene TRBJ2-7; 9 bases fit TRBD1. Germline CDR1 reads MNHEY; CDR2 reads SMNVEV (reference sequence). The CDR3 has 17 residues. V gave up 6 bases and J gave up 1 base; unmatched junction bases: 13. The CDR3 bases are TGTGCCAGCAGCCGAGCTGCCGGGACAGGGAATTCCTACGAGCAGTACTTC. This gives the protein CASSRAAGTGNSYEQYF.

This clonotype was picked up many times. The genes are TRBV28 and TRBJ1-5; TRBD1 matches 7 bases. The V and J ends lost 6 bases and 3 bases, in that order; junction bases with no gene match: 8. This CDR3 has 15 amino acids. Germline values: CDR1 MDHEN, CDR2 SYDVKM. The CDR3, as DNA: TGTGCCAGCAGCCCGGAGACAGGGAACAATCAGCCCCAGCATTTT. It translates to CASSPETGNNQPQHF. The full variable domain, its missing parts supplied by reference TRBV28 and TRBJ1-5, is DVKVTQSSRYLVKRTGEKVFLECVQDMDHENMFWYRQDPGLGLRLIYFSYDVKMKEKGDIPEGYSVSREKKERFSLILESASTNQTSMYLCASSPETGNNQPQHFGDGTRLSIL.

This clonotype was detected only a few times. The CDR3: CASSMGGSSYNEQFF. Here the CDR3 DNA reads TGTGCCAGTAGTATGGGCGGGAGCTCCTACAATGAGCAGTTCTTC. The genes are TRBV19 and TRBJ2-1; TRBD2 matches at 7 bases. CDR1 is LNHDA and CDR2 is SQIVND in the germline V gene (reference sequence). This CDR3 region has 15 residues. V gave up 3 bases and J gave up 0 bases; unmatched junction bases: 2.

The chain uses TRBV5-1 and TRBJ1-2; TRBD1 aligns across 10 bases. The V gene end was trimmed by 3 bases and the J gene end by 3 bases; junction bases not matched to a gene: 2. The length of the CDR3 is 14 residues. Per the germline V gene, CDR1 is SGHRS and CDR2 is YFSETQ. CDR3 protein: CASSYGQGDYGYTF. The CDR3 DNA reads TGCGCCAGCAGCTACGGACAGGGGGACTATGGCTACACCTTC.

The chain recombines TRBV5-8 with TRBJ2-4, with 9 bases matching TRBD2. Trimming took 0 bases from V and 4 from J; bases not matched to a gene: 2. Germline values: CDR1 SGHTS, CDR2 YDEGEE. This CDR3 comprises 15 residues. The CDR3 bases are TGTGCCAGCAGCTTGGTGACTAGCGGTAAAAACATTCAGTACTTC. It translates to CASSLVTSGKNIQYF.

Ten or more counts support this clonotype. The chain has TRBV6-5 and TRBJ1-2; tentatively, D is TRBD1 (5 bases). The CDR3 runs 14 residues. Trimming shortened V by 2 bases and J by 4 bases, and 11 bases separated the two germline ends. CDR1 MNHEY and CDR2 SVGAGI come from the germline V gene. In DNA form, the CDR3 reads TGTGCCAGCAGTTACAAATGGGGGACCTATGGCTACACCTTC. As protein: CASSYKWGTYGYTF.

The sample holds a few counts of this clonotype. The chain recombines TRBV20-1 with TRBJ2-5; D gene ambiguous. The V end lost 6 bases, the J end lost 1 base, and 12 bases lay between the germline ends. CDR3 length: 13 residues. Germline lookup yields CDR1 DFQATT and CDR2 SNEGSKA (reference sequence). The DNA of the CDR3 is TGCAGTGCGACGACCGGAACCCAAGAGACCCAGTACTTC. Protein sequence: CSATTGTQETQYF.